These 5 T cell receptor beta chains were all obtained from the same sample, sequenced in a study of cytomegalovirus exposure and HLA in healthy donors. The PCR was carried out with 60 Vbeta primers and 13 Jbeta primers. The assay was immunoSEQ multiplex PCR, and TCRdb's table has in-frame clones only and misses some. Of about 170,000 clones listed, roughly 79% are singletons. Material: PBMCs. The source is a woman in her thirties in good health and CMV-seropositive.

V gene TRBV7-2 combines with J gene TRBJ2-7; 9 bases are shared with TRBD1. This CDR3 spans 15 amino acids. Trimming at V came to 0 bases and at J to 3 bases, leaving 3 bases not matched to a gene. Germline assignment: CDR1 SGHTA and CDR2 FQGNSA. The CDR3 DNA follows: TGTGCCAGCAGCTTAGCCGGGACAGGGTACTACGAGCAGTACTTC. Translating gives CASSLAGTGYYEQYF.

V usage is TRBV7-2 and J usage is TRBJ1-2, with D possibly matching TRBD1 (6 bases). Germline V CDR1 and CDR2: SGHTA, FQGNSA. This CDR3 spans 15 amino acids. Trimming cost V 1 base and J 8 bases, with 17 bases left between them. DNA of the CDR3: TGTGCCAGCAGCTTAGTAGGGCAGGGGCACGACGGCTACACCTTC. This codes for CASSLVGQGHDGYTF.

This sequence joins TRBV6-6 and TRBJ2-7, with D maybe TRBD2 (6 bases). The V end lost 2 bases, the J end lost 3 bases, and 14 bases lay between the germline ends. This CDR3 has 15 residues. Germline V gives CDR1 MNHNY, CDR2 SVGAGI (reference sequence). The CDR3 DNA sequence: TGTGCCAGCAGTTACGCGTCCCTGGGAGGCTACGAGCAGTACTTC. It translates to CASSYASLGGYEQYF.

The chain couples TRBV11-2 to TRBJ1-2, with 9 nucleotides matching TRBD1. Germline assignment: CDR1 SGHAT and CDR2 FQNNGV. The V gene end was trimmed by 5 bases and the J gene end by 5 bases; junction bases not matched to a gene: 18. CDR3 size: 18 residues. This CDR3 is CASSRLRRDRASRYGYTF. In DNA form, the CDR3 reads TGTGCCAGCAGCCGACTGAGACGGGACAGGGCATCCCGTTATGGCTACACCTTC.

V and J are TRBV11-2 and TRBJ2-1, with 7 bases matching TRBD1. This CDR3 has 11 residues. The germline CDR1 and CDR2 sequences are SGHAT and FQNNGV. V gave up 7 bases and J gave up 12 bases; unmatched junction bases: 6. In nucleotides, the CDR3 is TGTGCCAGCACCCAGACAGGGAGGCAGTTCTTC. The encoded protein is CASTQTGRQFF.